A single TCR beta chain is shown here with its context. V was trimmed by 0 bases and J by 0 bases, leaving 6 bases between them. Germline CDR1 is SGHRS and CDR2 is YFSETQ. This CDR3 is built from 14 residues. This sample is drawn from a study of blood T cell repertoires in COVID-19. Study in general: PBMCs, B-cell-depleted T cells, or T cells provided the cDNA or gDNA that made up the material.

Measured with immunoSEQ multiplex PCR; TCRdb has only the in-frame clones, and not every one. Of hundreds of thousands of clones in the sample, around 90% were seen once. This sequence was found in a man between 60 and 75 years old who had recovered from COVID-19. The V and J genes are TRBV5-1 and TRBJ1-1; D gene unclear. The sample taken for sequencing was peripheral blood. The chain's CDR3 is CASSLGGLNTEAFF. The CDR3 region has the DNA TGCGCCAGCAGCTTGGGCGGCCTGAACACTGAAGCTTTCTTT.